This paragraph covers one T cell receptor beta chain sequence. Its antigen is not known. Germline trimming cut 4 bases from V and 1 base from J; bases unmatched to any gene: 6. Germline CDR1 MNHEY, CDR2 SMNVEV (reference sequence). The length of the CDR3 is 17 residues. The PCR employed 60 Vbeta primers together with 13 Jbeta primers. Assay used: immunoSEQ multiplex PCR; TCRdb lists only in-frame clones, some missing. The data contain around 74,000 clones, 79% of them singletons. The data derive from a study of cytomegalovirus exposure and HLA in healthy donors. Study overall: Some 91 million unique TCRs from HLA-typed donors were held in an early release of data.

General study results and limits: Another analysis was done later, and it associated over 15,000 TCR beta sequences with HLA alleles at 0.05 false discovery rate. Later genetic work tied a missense DCLRE1C variant to beta-chain V and J trimming.

Each donor was nominally healthy when sampled (though unrecorded immune exposures were likely). The sample comprised PBMCs. The TCR was taken from a man aged 25 to 45 in good health and CMV-seronegative. The chain uses TRBV27 and TRBJ2-6; TRBD1 aligns across 8 bases. CDR3 protein: CASSSRQGWSGANVLTF. In DNA form, the CDR3 reads TGTGCCAGCAGTTCCCGACAGGGGTGGTCTGGGGCCAACGTCCTGACTTTC.